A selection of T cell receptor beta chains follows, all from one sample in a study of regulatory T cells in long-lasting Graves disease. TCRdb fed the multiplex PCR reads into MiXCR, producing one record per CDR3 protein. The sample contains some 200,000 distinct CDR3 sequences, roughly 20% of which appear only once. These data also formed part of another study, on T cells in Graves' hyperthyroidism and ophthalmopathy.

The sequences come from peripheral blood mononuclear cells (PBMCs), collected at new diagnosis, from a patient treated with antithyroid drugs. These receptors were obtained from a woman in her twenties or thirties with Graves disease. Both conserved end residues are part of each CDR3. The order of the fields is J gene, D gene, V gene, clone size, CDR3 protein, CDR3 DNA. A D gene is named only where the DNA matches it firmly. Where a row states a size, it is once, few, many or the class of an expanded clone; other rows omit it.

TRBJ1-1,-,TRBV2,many,CASSDRGLSTEAFF,TGTGCCAGCAGTGATCGGGGGTTGAGCACTGAAGCTTTCTTT
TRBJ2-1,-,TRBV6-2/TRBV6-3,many,CASSYPGASSGNEQFF,TGTGCCAGCAGCTACCCAGGCGCGTCTTCAGGCAATGAGCAGTTCTTC
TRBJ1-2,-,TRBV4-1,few,CASSQEPGLNYGYTF,TGCGCCAGCAGCCAAGAGCCAGGGTTGAACTATGGCTACACCTTC
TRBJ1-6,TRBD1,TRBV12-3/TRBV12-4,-,CASGRRDRGLGSYNSPLHF,TGTGCCAGCGGGCGCCGGGACAGGGGATTAGGATCCTATAATTCACCCCTCCACTTT
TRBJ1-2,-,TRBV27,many,CASSPLLGFDYGYTF,TGTGCCAGCAGTCCATTACTGGGGTTCGACTATGGCTACACCTTC
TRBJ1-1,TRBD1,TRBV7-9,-,CASSSGQGTGAFF,TGTGCCAGCAGCTCGGGACAGGGGACGGGAGCTTTCTTT
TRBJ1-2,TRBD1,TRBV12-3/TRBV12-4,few,CASSPSIRTGLYGYTF,TGTGCCAGCAGCCCGTCCATCCGGACAGGTCTCTATGGCTACACCTTC
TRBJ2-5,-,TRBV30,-,CAWSQSRPFQETQYF,TGTGCCTGGAGTCAATCACGACCTTTCCAAGAGACCCAGTACTTC
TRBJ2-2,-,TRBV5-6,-,CASSLVQEGTGELFF,TGTGCCAGCAGCTTAGTCCAGGAAGGAACCGGGGAGCTGTTTTTT
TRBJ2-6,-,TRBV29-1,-,CSVVAVRDGANVLTF,TGCAGCGTTGTGGCCGTCCGGGATGGGGCCAACGTCCTGACTTTC
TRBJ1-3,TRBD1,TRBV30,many,CAWTDRAGNTIYF,TGTGCCTGGACGGACAGGGCTGGAAACACCATATATTTT